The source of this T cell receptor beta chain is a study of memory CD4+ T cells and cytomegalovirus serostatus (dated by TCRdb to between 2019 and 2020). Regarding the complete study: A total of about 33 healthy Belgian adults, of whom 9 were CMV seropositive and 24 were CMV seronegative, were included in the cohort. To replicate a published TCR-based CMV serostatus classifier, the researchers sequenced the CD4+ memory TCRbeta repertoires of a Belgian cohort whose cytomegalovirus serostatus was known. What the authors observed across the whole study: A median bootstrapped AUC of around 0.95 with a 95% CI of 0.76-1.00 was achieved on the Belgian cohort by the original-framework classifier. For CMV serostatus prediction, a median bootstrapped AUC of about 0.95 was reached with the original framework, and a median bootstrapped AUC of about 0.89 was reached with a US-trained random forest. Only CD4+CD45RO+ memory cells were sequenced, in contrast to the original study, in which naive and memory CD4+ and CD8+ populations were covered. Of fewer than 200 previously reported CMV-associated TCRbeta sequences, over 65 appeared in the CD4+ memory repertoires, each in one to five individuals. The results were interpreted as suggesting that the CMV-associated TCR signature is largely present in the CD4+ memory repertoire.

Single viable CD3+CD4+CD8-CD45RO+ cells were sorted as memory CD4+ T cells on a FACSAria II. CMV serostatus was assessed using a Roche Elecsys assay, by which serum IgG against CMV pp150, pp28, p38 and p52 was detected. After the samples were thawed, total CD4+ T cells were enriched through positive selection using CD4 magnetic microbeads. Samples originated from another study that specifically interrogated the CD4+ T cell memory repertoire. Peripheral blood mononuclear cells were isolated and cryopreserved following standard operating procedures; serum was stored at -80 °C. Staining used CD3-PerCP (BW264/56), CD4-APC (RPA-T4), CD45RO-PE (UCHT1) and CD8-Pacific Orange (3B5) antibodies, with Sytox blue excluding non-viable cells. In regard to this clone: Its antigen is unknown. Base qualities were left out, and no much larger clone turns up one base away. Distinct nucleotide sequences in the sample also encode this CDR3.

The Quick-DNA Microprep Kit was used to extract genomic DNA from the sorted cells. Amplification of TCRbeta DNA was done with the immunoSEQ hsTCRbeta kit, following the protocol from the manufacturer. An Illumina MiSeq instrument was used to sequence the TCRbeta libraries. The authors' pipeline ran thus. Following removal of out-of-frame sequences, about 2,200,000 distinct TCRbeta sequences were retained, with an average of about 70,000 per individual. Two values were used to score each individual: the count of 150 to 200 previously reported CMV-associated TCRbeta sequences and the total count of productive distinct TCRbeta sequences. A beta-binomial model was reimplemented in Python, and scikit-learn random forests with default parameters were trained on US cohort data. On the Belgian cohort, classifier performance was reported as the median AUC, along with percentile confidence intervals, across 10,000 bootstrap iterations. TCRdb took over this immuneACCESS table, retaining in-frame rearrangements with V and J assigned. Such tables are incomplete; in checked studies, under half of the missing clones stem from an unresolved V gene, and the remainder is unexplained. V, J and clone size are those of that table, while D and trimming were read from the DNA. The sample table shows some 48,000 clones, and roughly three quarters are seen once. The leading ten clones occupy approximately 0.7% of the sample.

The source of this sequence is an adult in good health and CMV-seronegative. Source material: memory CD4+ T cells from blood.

Here is the DNA: TGTGCCAGTAGTCCCGGGGACAATTCCTACGAGCAGTACTTC. Its translation is CASSPGDNSYEQYF. The rearranged segments are TRBV19 and TRBJ2-7; TRBD1 is a possible D gene, resting on 6 matching bases. The CDR3 has 14 amino acids, counting the end cysteine and phenylalanine. Only the CDR3 part of the read is kept: 42 bases, read in frame from the first base. Deletion took 5 bases off V and 1 base off J, with a span of 12 bases between the germline ends. The CDR1 and CDR2 encoded by the germline V gene (reference sequence) are LNHDA and SQIVND.